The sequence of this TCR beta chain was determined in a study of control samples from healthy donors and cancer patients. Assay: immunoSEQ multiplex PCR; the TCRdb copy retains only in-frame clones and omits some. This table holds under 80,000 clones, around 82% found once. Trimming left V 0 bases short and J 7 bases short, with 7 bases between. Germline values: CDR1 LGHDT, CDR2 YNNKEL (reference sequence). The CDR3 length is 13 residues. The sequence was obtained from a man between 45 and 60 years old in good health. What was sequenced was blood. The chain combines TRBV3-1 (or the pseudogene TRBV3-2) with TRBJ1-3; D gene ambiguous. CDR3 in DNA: TGTGCCAGCAGCCAAGATCTGCGGAACACCATATATTTT. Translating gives CASSQDLRNTIYF.